These T cell receptor beta chains were read from a single sample in a study of T cells after yellow fever vaccination. TCRdb re-called the 5' RACE reads with MiXCR, one entry per CDR3 protein. The sample holds about 370,000 distinct CDR3 sequences, around a tenth seen once. The source was PBMCs, collected on the day of the first yellow fever vaccination. Receptor source: a man between 18 and 29 years old who received the YFV17D yellow fever vaccine. CDR3s include the opening cysteine and the closing phenylalanine or tryptophan. A D gene is named only where the DNA matches it firmly. For some rows the clone size is stated as once, few or many, or as a class when expanded; others skip it.

D	V	length	J	size	DNA	CDR3
-	TRBV25-1	14	TRBJ1-5	-	TGTGCCAGCAGTGAAAGGGGGGGCAATCAGCCCCAGCATTTT	CASSERGGNQPQHF
TRBD2	TRBV20-1	14	TRBJ2-3	-	TGCAGTGCCGGGAGTGCTAGCGGGTTGAATACGCAGTATTTT	CSAGSASGLNTQYF
TRBD2	TRBV4-1	15	TRBJ2-1	few	TGCGCCAGCAGCCCCTTAGCGGGGGCCCTCAATGAGCAGTTCTTC	CASSPLAGALNEQFF
-	TRBV12-3/TRBV12-4	14	TRBJ2-4	few	TGTGCCAGCAGTTTAGATGGGACCAAAAACATTCAGTACTTC	CASSLDGTKNIQYF
TRBD1	TRBV18	14	TRBJ2-7	many	TGTGCCAGCTCACCTGAGGGACAGGGAGGCGAGCAGTACTTC	CASSPEGQGGEQYF
-	TRBV20-1	11	TRBJ2-7	-	TGCAGTGCTTCAGGTTTCCAGGAGCAGTACTTC	CSASGFQEQYF
-	TRBV7-2	12	TRBJ1-2	-	TGTGCCAGCAGCTTAGAAAATTATGGCTACACCTTC	CASSLENYGYTF
TRBD2	TRBV6-1	15	TRBJ2-1	-	TGTGCCAGTACGCGGGGAGGGACTACCTACAATGAGCAGTTCTTC	CASTRGGTTYNEQFF
-	TRBV5-1	16	TRBJ2-3	-	TGCGCCAGCAGCTGGGCGGTTGGATCCAGCACAGATACGCAGTATTTT	CASSWAVGSSTDTQYF
TRBD2	TRBV12-3/TRBV12-4	19	TRBJ2-2	few	TGTGCCAGCAGTTTACCCTTCCCCGGGACTAGCGGGGAAGCCGGGGAGCTGTTTTTT	CASSLPFPGTSGEAGELFF
TRBD2	TRBV5-1	16	TRBJ2-7	few	TGCGCCAGCAGCGCCGTCCCGGGACTAGCTATCTACGAGCAGTACTTC	CASSAVPGLAIYEQYF
-	TRBV5-3	13	TRBJ2-4	-	TGTGCCAGAAGCTTGCGGGCCAAAAACATTCAGTACTTC	CARSLRAKNIQYF
-	TRBV5-1	12	TRBJ1-1	many	TGCGCCAGCAGCTTGGTCAACACTGAAGCTTTCTTT	CASSLVNTEAFF
-	TRBV4-2	11	TRBJ2-3	-	TGTGCCAGCGGAGACGAAGATACGCAGTATTTT	CASGDEDTQYF
TRBD1	TRBV10-3	15	TRBJ1-1	-	TGTGCCATCAGTGGACAGGGGGTTCGCAGCGCTGAAGCTTTCTTT	CAISGQGVRSAEAFF
-	TRBV10-2	15	TRBJ2-1	-	TGCGCCAGCAGTGTTTGTGGGGGGAGAGTCTGTGAGCAGTTCTTC	CASSVCGGRVCEQFF